The 24 T cell receptor beta chains reported below all come from one sample, sequenced in a study of cytomegalovirus exposure and HLA in healthy donors. PCR employed 60 Vbeta and 13 Jbeta primers. Sequenced by immunoSEQ multiplex PCR; TCRdb stores in-frame clones only, minus some. This table holds some 150,000 clones, roughly 80% found once. The sample consisted of PBMCs. The receptors were gathered from a woman aged 18-29 years in good health and CMV-seronegative.

The genes are TRBV6-1 and TRBJ1-1, with D possibly TRBD1 on 5 matching bases. Germline V gene lookup returns CDR1 MNHNS and CDR2 SASEGT. V gave up 7 bases and J gave up 3 bases, with 18 bases separating them. This CDR3 is 15 amino acids long. The CDR3 nucleotides are TGTGCCAGCATGTGGCGCGAGACAGCGTACACTGAAGCTTTCTTT. It yields the protein CASMWRETAYTEAFF.

The V and J genes are TRBV10-3 and TRBJ2-1; 7 bases map to TRBD2. The germline V gene has CDR1 ENHRY and CDR2 SYGVKD. J gave up 8 bases and V 6 bases, and 7 bases lay outside the gene matches. This CDR3 region has 13 residues. The CDR3 region has the DNA TGTGCCATCAGAGGGGCGGGAGAGGATGAGCAGTTCTTC. Translating gives CAIRGAGEDEQFF.

The CDR3 reads CASSSVVGTEAFF. The CDR3 nucleotides are TGTGCCAGCAGCTCGGTGGTCGGCACTGAAGCTTTCTTT. This chain links TRBV5-6 with TRBJ1-1; D not certain. The V and J ends lost 3 bases and 4 bases respectively, with 10 bases between them. Germline CDR1 SGHDT, CDR2 YYEEEE. This CDR3 is 13 amino acids long.

The chain is built from TRBV6-5 and TRBJ2-5, with TRBD2 matching over 9 bases. V dropped 6 bases and J dropped 4; count of bases not matched to a gene: 6. The CDR3 covers 14 residues. CDR1 is MNHEY and CDR2 is SVGAGI in the germline V gene. The CDR3 is CASRSTSGVETQYF. The CDR3 DNA reads TGTGCCAGCAGGTCGACTAGCGGCGTAGAGACCCAGTACTTC.

The chain recombines TRBV7-2 with TRBJ2-7; 8 positions agree with TRBD1. V trimming: 4 bases; J trimming: 6 bases; junction bases outside the gene matches: 8. The CDR3 sequence is 14 residues long. Germline V gives CDR1 SGHTA, CDR2 FQGNSA. The CDR3 bases are TGTGCCAGCAGCTCCCTGACAGGGGTTCCCGAGCAGTACTTC. It encodes CASSSLTGVPEQYF.

The chain employs TRBV25-1 and TRBJ1-1, with unresolved D. Germline V lookup: CDR1 MGHDK, CDR2 SYGVNS. The V end was cut by 10 bases, the J end by 3 bases, with 15 bases between. There are 13 residues in the CDR3. In nucleotides, the CDR3 is TGTGCCACCGTCGGGAGAGAATACACTGAAGCTTTCTTT. Protein: CATVGREYTEAFF.

V is TRBV9 and J is TRBJ1-2, with TRBD1 as a possible D gene (6 bases). The CDR3 consists of 15 residues. From germline, CDR1 is SGDLS and CDR2 YYNGEE. Trimming cost V 2 bases and J 0 bases, with 11 bases left between them. CDR3 in amino acids: CASSVTGQPNYGYTF. CDR3 bases: TGTGCCAGCAGCGTCACAGGACAGCCTAACTATGGCTACACCTTC.

This clone was detected only once. The chain joins TRBV14 to TRBJ1-5, with 9 bases fitting TRBD1. The CDR3 length is 14 residues. In germline, CDR1 is SGHDN, CDR2 FVKESK. V gave up 5 bases and J gave up 7 bases; unmatched junction bases: 6. The CDR3 loop reads CASSRTGAEQPQHF. CDR3 DNA: TGTGCCAGCAGCAGGACAGGGGCTGAGCAGCCCCAGCATTTT.

The rearrangement links TRBV4-3 to TRBJ2-3; 9 bases line up with TRBD2. Germline CDR1 is LGHNA and CDR2 is YSLEER. V shed 0 bases and J 6 bases; nucleotides not matched to a gene: 10. The CDR3 is 17 residues long. CDR3 DNA: TGCGCCAGCAGCCAAGATTACGCGCGGGAGGGCATTGATACGCAGTATTTT. Encoded protein: CASSQDYAREGIDTQYF.

The V and J genes are TRBV28 and TRBJ1-2, with a tentative D call TRBD1 (5 bases). CDR3 length equals 13 residues. Trimming left V 7 bases short and J 1 base short, with 10 bases between. Germline assignment: CDR1 MDHEN and CDR2 SYDVKM. The DNA for the CDR3 is TGTGCCAGCACCGGGACTTTTAACTATGGCTACACCTTC. Translating gives CASTGTFNYGYTF.

V and J are TRBV5-1 and TRBJ1-1; TRBD1 aligns across 7 bases. The CDR3 is made up of 16 amino acids. Germline loops: CDR1 SGHRS, CDR2 YFSETQ. Unmatched junction bases numbered 13, after V lost 7 bases and J lost 1 base. The CDR3 nucleotides are TGCGCCAGCTCCTGGCACAGGGGTGTAGGGAACACTGAAGCTTTCTTT. This sequence encodes CASSWHRGVGNTEAFF.

The CDR3 region is CASSPRDIARSGYTF. The DNA for the CDR3 is TGTGCCAGCAGCCCCCGGGACATCGCTCGGAGTGGCTACACCTTC. The chain combines TRBV27 with TRBJ1-2; weak D call: TRBD1 (6 bases). Trimming removed 6 bases at V and 7 bases at J, with 21 bases between. The germline CDR1 and CDR2 sequences are MNHEY and SMNVEV (reference sequence). This CDR3 has 15 amino acids.

This chain connects TRBV19 to TRBJ2-7; 7 bases align to TRBD1. Trimming took 3 bases from V and 6 from J; bases not matched to a gene: 5. This CDR3 contains 13 residues. The germline CDR1 and CDR2 sequences are LNHDA and SQIVND (reference sequence). The CDR3 reads CASSIRQGGEQYF. The CDR3 DNA is TGTGCCAGTAGTATCCGACAGGGTGGCGAGCAGTACTTC.

A single count supports this clone. The genes are TRBV19 and TRBJ1-1; no definite D call. This CDR3 has 13 amino acids. Germline V CDR1 and CDR2: LNHDA, SQIVND (reference sequence). The V gene lost 3 bases and the J gene lost 1 base, with 6 bases spanning the gap. The CDR3 DNA follows: TGTGCCAGTAGTATCAGGCAGAACACTGAAGCTTTCTTT. Protein sequence: CASSIRQNTEAFF.

The V call is TRBV11-3, the J call TRBJ2-1; 7 nucleotides align to TRBD2. The CDR3 extends over 11 amino acids. Germline loops: CDR1 SGHNT, CDR2 YENEEA. The V segment lost 5 bases and the J segment 10 bases; nucleotides outside the gene matches: 2. CDR3 region: CASSGRDEQFF. The CDR3 DNA sequence: TGTGCCAGCAGCGGGAGGGACGAGCAGTTCTTC.

This clone was picked up a small number of times. J is TRBJ2-1 and V is TRBV7-2; 9 bases agree with TRBD2. V dropped 2 bases and J dropped 14; count of bases not matched to a gene: 10. This CDR3 is 14 amino acids long. The germline CDR1 and CDR2 sequences are SGHTA and FQGNSA. The CDR3 region has the DNA TGTGCCAGCAGCTTACCCGCGGGAGGGCAAGGGGAGTTCTTC. Encoded protein: CASSLPAGGQGEFF.

The chain carries TRBV4-1 and TRBJ2-5; TRBD2 aligns across 10 bases. J gave up 3 bases and V 0 bases, and 10 bases lay outside the gene matches. CDR3 length: 18 amino acids. CDR1 MGHRA and CDR2 YSYEKL come from the germline V gene. CDR3 DNA sequence: TGCGCCAGCAGCCAAGATGGGCTAGCGGGAGTATTAAAAGAGACCCAGTACTTC. Translating gives CASSQDGLAGVLKETQYF.

The chain uses TRBV5-1 and TRBJ2-3; D is ambiguous. The CDR3 runs 14 residues. CDR1 SGHRS and CDR2 YFSETQ come from the germline V gene. The V and J ends lost 0 bases and 0 bases respectively, with 5 bases between them. In DNA form, the CDR3 reads TGCGCCAGCAGCTTGGGGGCTAGCACAGATACGCAGTATTTT. Protein product: CASSLGASTDTQYF.

This chain connects TRBV11-2 to TRBJ1-1; no reliable D call. The CDR3 is 12 amino acids. In germline, CDR1 is SGHAT, CDR2 FQNNGV. Trimming took off 8 bases at V and 1 base at J, with 8 bases between the two ends. The CDR3 sequence: CASALSNTEAFF. CDR3 nucleotides: TGTGCCAGCGCACTTTCGAACACTGAAGCTTTCTTT.

The table lists this clone with a count of one. The chain uses TRBV28 and TRBJ2-1, with 10 bases matching TRBD2. Germline assignment: CDR1 MDHEN and CDR2 SYDVKM. Losses at the gene ends were 4 bases for V and 7 bases for J; bases not matched to a gene: 10. This CDR3 has 16 residues. The DNA for the CDR3 is TGTGCCAGCAGTTCGCGACTAGCGGGTGGGTGGAATGAGCAGTTCTTC. Its translation: CASSSRLAGGWNEQFF.

The genes are TRBV4-1 and TRBJ1-2; 7 bases line up with TRBD1. CDR3 length: 18 residues. V dropped 0 bases and J dropped 3; count of bases not matched to a gene: 13. Germline V gene sequence: CDR1 MGHRA, CDR2 YSYEKL. The CDR3 sequence is CASSQDLSWDSRDYGYTF. CDR3 bases: TGCGCCAGCAGCCAAGATTTGTCTTGGGACAGCCGAGACTATGGCTACACCTTC.

This rearrangement joins TRBV6-1 to TRBJ2-3; the match to TRBD2 covers 9 bases. There are 15 residues in the CDR3. CDR1 is MNHNS, CDR2 SASEGT, per germline. Unmatched junction bases numbered 5, after V lost 6 bases and J lost 1 base. The CDR3 DNA follows: TGTGCCAGCAGAAGGACTAGCGAACGCACAGATACGCAGTATTTT. Its translation is CASRRTSERTDTQYF.

V is TRBV21-1 and J is TRBJ2-1; the table's D call, TRBD1, has no DNA check behind it. TRBV21-1 is assigned pseudogene status. The CDR3 consists of 14 residues. The CDR3 coding sequence is TGTGCCAGCAAGCTTGGCAGGGCGCGTAATGAGCAGTTCTTC. Amino acids: CASKLGRARNEQFF.

The CDR3 nucleotides are TGTGCCAGCACCCGGGCTAGCGGGTTCGCAGATACGCAGTATTTT. Translation: CASTRASGFADTQYF. The V gene is TRBV28, the J gene TRBJ2-3; 8 bases align to TRBD2. Per the germline V gene, CDR1 is MDHEN and CDR2 is SYDVKM. The CDR3 is 15 amino acids. The V segment lost 7 bases and the J segment 4 bases; nucleotides outside the gene matches: 10.